This T cell receptor beta chain was sequenced in a study of blood T cell repertoires in COVID-19. Study-level information: Samples representing acute and convalescent COVID-19 were sourced from the United States, Italy and Spain. Sample material is recorded as cDNA or gDNA derived from T cells, B-cell-depleted T cells, or PBMCs.

Authors' data handling: Amplified reference gene primers provided the basis for estimating nucleated cell counts. The table came from immunoSEQ multiplex PCR; TCRdb's copy has only in-frame clones and leaves some out. From that table come the V and J calls and clone size; the DNA was used to work out D and trimming. The sample has roughly 21,000 clones; approximately 83% are singletons. Germline V gene lookup returns CDR1 ENHRY and CDR2 SYGVKD. V was clipped by 3 bases and J by 2 bases, with 13 bases between them. CDR3 length: 16 residues. This clonotype was obtained from a human donor in a cohort sampled during active COVID-19. The V call is TRBV10-3, the J call TRBJ2-2; D possibly corresponds to TRBD2 (6 bases). What was sequenced was peripheral blood. The CDR3 coding sequence is TGTGCCATCAGTGATCCGGGACTTGTTAACACCGGGGAGCTGTTTTTT. Its translation is CAISDPGLVNTGELFF.